The T cell receptor (beta chain) under discussion was sequenced for a study of cytomegalovirus exposure and HLA in healthy donors. Findings of the study overall: A later analysis showed that HLA-associated TCR beta chains had undergone more clonal expansion than equally common others.

13 Jbeta primers and 60 Vbeta primers were used for the PCR. The protocol was immunoSEQ multiplex PCR, while the TCRdb copy is restricted to in-frame clones and leaves out a portion. The sample holds roughly 140,000 clones. Germline V gene data show CDR1 as MNHEY and CDR2 as SMNVEV (reference sequence). The CDR3 contains 12 residues. Trimming removed 5 bases from V and 5 bases from J, with 10 bases in between. Details on this clone: The antigen remains undetermined.

Sequenced sample: PBMCs. This rearrangement joins TRBV27 to TRBJ2-7, with TRBD1 as a possible D gene (6 bases). This TCR was recovered from a man aged 35-49 years in good health and CMV-seronegative. The chain's CDR3 is CASSPQGNEQYF. The CDR3 DNA reads as TGTGCCAGCAGTCCACAGGGAAACGAGCAGTACTTC.